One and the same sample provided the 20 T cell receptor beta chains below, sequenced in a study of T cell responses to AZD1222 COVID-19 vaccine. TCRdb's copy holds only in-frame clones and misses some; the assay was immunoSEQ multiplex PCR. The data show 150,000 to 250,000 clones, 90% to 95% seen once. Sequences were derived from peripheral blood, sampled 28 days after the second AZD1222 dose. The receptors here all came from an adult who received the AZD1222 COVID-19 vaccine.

CDR3 in amino acids: CASSEDRTHSGNTIYF. CDR3 in DNA: TGTGCCAGCAGTGAAGACAGGACCCACTCTGGAAACACCATATATTTT. The genes are TRBV6-1 and TRBJ1-3; a weak D match, TRBD1 (5 bases). From germline, CDR1 is MNHNS and CDR2 SASEGT. The germline V and J ends were trimmed by 1 base and 0 bases, with 10 bases remaining between them. This CDR3 comprises 16 residues.

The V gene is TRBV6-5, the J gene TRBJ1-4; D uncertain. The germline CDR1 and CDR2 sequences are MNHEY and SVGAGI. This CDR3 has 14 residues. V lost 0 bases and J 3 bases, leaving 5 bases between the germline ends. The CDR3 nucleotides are TGTGCCAGCAGTTACTCGAGCCCTAATGAAAAACTGTTTTTT. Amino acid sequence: CASSYSSPNEKLFF.

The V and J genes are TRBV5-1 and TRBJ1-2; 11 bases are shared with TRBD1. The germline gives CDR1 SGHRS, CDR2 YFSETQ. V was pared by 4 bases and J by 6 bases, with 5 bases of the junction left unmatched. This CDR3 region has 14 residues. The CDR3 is CASSPGQGADGYTF. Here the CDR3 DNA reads TGCGCCAGCAGCCCTGGACAGGGGGCCGATGGCTACACCTTC. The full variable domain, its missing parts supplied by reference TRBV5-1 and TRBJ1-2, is KAGVTQTPRYLIKTRGQQVTLSCSPISGHRSVSWYQQTPGQGLQFLFEYFSETQRNKGNFPGRFSGRQFSNSRSEMNVSTLELGDSALYLCASSPGQGADGYTFGSGTRLTVV.

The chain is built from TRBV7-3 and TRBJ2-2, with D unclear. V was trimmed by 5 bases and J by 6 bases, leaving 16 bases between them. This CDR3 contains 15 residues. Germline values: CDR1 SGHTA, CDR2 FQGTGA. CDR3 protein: CASSPSLFGAGELFF. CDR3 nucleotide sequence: TGTGCCAGCAGCCCCTCTTTGTTTGGGGCCGGGGAGCTGTTTTTT.

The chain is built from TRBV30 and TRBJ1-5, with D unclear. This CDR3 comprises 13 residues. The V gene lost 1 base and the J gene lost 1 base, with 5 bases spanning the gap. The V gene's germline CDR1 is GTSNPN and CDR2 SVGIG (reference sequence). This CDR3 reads CAWSAESNQPQHF. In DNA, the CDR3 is TGTGCCTGGAGTGCGGAGAGCAATCAGCCCCAGCATTTT.

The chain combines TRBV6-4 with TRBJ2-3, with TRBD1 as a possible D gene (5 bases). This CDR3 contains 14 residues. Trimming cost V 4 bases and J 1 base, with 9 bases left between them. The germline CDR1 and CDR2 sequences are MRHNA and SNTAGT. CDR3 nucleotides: TGTGCCAGCAGTGTCGACAGAGGCACAGATACGCAGTATTTT. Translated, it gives CASSVDRGTDTQYF.

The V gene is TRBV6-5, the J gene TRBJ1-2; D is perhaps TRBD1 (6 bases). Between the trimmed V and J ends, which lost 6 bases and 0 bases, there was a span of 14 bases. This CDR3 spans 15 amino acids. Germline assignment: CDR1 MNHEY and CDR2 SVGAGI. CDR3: CASRYRVSTNYGYTF. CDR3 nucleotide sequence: TGTGCCAGCAGGTACAGGGTCTCCACTAACTATGGCTACACCTTC.

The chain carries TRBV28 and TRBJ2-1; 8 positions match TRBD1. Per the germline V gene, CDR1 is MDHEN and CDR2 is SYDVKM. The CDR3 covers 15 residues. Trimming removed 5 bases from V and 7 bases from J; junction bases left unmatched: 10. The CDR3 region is CASSVTTGVYNEQFF. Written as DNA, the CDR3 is TGTGCCAGCAGTGTCACGACAGGGGTGTATAATGAGCAGTTCTTC.

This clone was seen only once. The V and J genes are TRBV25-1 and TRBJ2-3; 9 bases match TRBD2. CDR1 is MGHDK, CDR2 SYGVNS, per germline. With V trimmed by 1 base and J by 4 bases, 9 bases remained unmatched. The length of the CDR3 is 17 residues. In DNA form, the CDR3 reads TGTGCCAGCAGTGAATCCCCAGCGGGGGGATGGGCAGATACGCAGTATTTT. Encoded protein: CASSESPAGGWADTQYF. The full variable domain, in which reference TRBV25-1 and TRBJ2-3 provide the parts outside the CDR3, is EADIYQTPRYLVIGTGKKITLECSQTMGHDKMYWYQQDPGMELHLIHYSYGVNSTEKGDLSSESTVSRIRTEHFPLTLESARPSHTSQYLCASSESPAGGWADTQYFGPGTRLTVL.

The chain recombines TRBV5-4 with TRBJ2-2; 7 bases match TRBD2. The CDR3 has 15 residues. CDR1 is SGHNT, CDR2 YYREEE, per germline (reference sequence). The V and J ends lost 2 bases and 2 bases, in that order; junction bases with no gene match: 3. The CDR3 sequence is CASSLAGRNTGELFF. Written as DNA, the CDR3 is TGTGCCAGCAGCTTAGCGGGGCGTAACACCGGGGAGCTGTTTTTT.

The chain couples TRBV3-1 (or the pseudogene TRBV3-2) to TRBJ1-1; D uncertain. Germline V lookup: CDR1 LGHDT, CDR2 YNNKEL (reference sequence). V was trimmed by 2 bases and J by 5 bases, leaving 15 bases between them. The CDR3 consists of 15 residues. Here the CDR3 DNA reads TGTGCCAGCAGCCAATCTTTCGACGGCGGGACTGAAGCTTTCTTT. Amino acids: CASSQSFDGGTEAFF.

CDR3 in DNA: TGTGCCAGTAGCGCTTGGGGAACCCTTAGCAATCAGCCCCAGCATTTT. As protein: CASSAWGTLSNQPQHF. This sequence joins TRBV19 and TRBJ1-5; D unclear. The V and J ends lost 6 bases and 0 bases respectively, with 15 bases between them. Germline V gene data show CDR1 as LNHDA and CDR2 as SQIVND (reference sequence). There are 16 residues in the CDR3.

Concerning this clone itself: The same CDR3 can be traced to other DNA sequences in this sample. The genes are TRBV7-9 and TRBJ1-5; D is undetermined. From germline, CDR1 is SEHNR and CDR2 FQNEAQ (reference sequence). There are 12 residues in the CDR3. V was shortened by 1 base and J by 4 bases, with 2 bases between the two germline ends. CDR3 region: CASSLDNQPQHF. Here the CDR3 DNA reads TGTGCCAGCAGCTTAGATAATCAGCCCCAGCATTTT.

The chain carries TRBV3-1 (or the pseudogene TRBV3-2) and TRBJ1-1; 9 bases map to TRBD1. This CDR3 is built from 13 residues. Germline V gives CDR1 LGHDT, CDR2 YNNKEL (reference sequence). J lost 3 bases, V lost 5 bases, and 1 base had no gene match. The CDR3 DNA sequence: TGTGCCAGCAGCAGGACAGGGGACACTGAAGCTTTCTTT. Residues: CASSRTGDTEAFF.

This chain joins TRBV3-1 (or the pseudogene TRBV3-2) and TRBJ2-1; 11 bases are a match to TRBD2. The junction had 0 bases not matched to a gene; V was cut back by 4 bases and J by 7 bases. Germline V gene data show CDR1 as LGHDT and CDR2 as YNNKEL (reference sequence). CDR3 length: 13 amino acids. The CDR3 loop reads CASSPSGGNEQFF. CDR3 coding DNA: TGTGCCAGCAGCCCTAGCGGGGGGAATGAGCAGTTCTTC.

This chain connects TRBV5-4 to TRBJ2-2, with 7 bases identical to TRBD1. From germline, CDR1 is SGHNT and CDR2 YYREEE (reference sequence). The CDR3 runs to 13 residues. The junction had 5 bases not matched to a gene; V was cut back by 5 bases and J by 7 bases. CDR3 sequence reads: CASSTGEGGELFF. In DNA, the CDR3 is TGTGCCAGCAGTACAGGGGAAGGCGGGGAGCTGTTTTTT.

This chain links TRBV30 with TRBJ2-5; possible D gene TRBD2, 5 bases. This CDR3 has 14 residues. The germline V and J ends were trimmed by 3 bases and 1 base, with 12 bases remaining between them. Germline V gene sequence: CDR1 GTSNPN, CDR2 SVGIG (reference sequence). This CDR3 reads CAWSADYLQETQYF. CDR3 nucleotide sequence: TGTGCCTGGAGCGCCGACTACCTCCAAGAGACCCAGTACTTC.

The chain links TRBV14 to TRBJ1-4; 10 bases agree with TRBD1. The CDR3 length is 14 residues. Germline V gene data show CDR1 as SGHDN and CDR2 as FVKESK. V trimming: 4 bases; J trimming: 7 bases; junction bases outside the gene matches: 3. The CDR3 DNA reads TGTGCCAGCAGCCCCGGGACAGGGGTTGAAAAACTGTTTTTT. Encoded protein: CASSPGTGVEKLFF.

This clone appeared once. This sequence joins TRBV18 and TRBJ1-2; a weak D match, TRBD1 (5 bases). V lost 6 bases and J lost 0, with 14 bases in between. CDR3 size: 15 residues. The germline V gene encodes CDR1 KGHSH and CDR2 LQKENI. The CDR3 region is CASSPRGSANYGYTF. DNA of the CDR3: TGTGCCAGCTCCCCGAGGGGTTCCGCTAACTATGGCTACACCTTC. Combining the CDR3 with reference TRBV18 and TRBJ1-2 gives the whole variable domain NAGVMQNPRHLVRRRGQEARLRCSPMKGHSHVYWYRQLPEEGLKFMVYLQKENIIDESGMPKERFSAEFPKEGPSILRIQQVVRGDSAAYFCASSPRGSANYGYTFGSGTRLTVV.

Here the CDR3 DNA reads TGTGCCAGCAGCGTAGGGCGCGGCGGGAATGGAGATACGCAGTATTTT. Residues: CASSVGRGGNGDTQYF. The J gene is TRBJ2-3, the V gene TRBV9, with D perhaps TRBD2 (6 bases). Germline values: CDR1 SGDLS, CDR2 YYNGEE. This CDR3 comprises 16 residues. V was pared by 0 bases and J by 5 bases, with 16 bases between.